Presented here are 24 T cell receptor beta chains from one specimen sequenced in a study of blood T cell repertoires in COVID-19. Libraries were prepared by immunoSEQ multiplex PCR; TCRdb keeps only in-frame clonotypes and omits some of them. The sample holds some 350,000 clones, 87% seen once. Sequenced sample: PBMCs or T cells enriched from blood (not recorded which). Receptors were obtained from a young woman who had recovered from COVID-19.

The chain joins TRBV12-3 or TRBV12-4 to TRBJ1-1, with D hard to call. This CDR3 is 13 amino acids long. V gave up 6 bases and J gave up 1 base, with 9 bases separating them. CDR3 region: CASRPTENTEAFF. DNA of the CDR3: TGTGCCAGCAGGCCCACAGAGAACACTGAAGCTTTCTTT.

The chain combines TRBV29-1 with TRBJ1-3; D ambiguous. The CDR3 contains 15 residues. The germline V gene encodes CDR1 SQVTM and CDR2 ANQGSEA. V lost 1 base and J 0 bases, leaving 10 bases between the germline ends. The CDR3 loop reads CSVEGTVGSGNTIYF. In nucleotides, the CDR3 is TGCAGCGTTGAAGGGACTGTCGGCTCTGGAAACACCATATATTTT.

The CDR3 sequence: CASSRQALNSPLHF. The CDR3 DNA sequence: TGTGCCAGCTCACGACAGGCCCTTAATTCACCCCTCCACTTT. The chain couples TRBV18 to TRBJ1-6, with D perhaps matching TRBD1 (6 bases). Deletions cut 4 bases from V and 6 bases from J, with 10 bases between. The CDR3 spans 14 residues. Germline V gives CDR1 KGHSH, CDR2 LQKENI.

The rearrangement joins TRBV5-1 to TRBJ1-6, with D perhaps TRBD1 (6 bases). This CDR3 spans 17 amino acids. Germline CDR1 and CDR2: SGHRS and YFSETQ. Deletions cut 3 bases from V and 0 bases from J, with 13 bases between. The CDR3: CASSYGQLSSYNSPLHF. CDR3 sequence (DNA): TGCGCCAGCAGCTATGGACAGTTAAGCTCCTATAATTCACCCCTCCACTTT.

This rearrangement joins TRBV28 to TRBJ2-4; tentative D call: TRBD2 (6 bases). CDR3 length equals 13 residues. From germline, CDR1 is MDHEN and CDR2 SYDVKM. Trimming pared 3 bases from V and 6 bases from J, leaving 9 bases between. The CDR3 DNA is TGTGCCAGCAGTTTGGGCGGGATAAACATTCAGTACTTC. This translates into CASSLGGINIQYF.

The chain has TRBV7-9 and TRBJ2-7; a possible D gene is TRBD2 (6 bases). CDR3 length equals 14 residues. Germline values: CDR1 SEHNR, CDR2 FQNEAQ (reference sequence). V dropped 6 bases and J dropped 6 bases, with 18 bases sitting between them. In DNA form, the CDR3 reads TGTGCCAGCAGAACTAGCATGGGTAAAGGCGAGCAGTACTTC. Translated, it gives CASRTSMGKGEQYF.

The CDR3 nucleotides read TGTGCCAGCAGCTTAAGCTATGCCGCACCCCAGCATTTT. It codes for CASSLSYAAPQHF. The chain recombines TRBV7-9 with TRBJ1-5; D unresolved. Germline loops: CDR1 SEHNR, CDR2 FQNEAQ (reference sequence). The CDR3 is 13 residues long. V dropped 2 bases and J dropped 10 bases, with 12 bases sitting between them.

V gene TRBV19 combines with J gene TRBJ2-5, with a tentative D call TRBD1 (6 bases). V dropped 4 bases and J dropped 4 bases, with 13 bases sitting between them. The CDR3 sequence is 14 residues long. Germline-derived CDR1 and CDR2 are LNHDA and SQIVND (reference sequence). The CDR3 DNA reads TGTGCCAGTAGTAGAACCCTCAGGGGAGAGACCCAGTACTTC. It yields the protein CASSRTLRGETQYF.

V usage is TRBV6-1 and J usage is TRBJ1-1; TRBD1 agrees at 9 bases. The J segment lost 0 bases and the V segment lost 1 base, leaving 9 bases of the junction unmatched. Looked up from germline, CDR1 is MNHNS and CDR2 is SASEGT. The CDR3 sequence is 18 residues long. This chain's CDR3 is CASSEEVTGGGMNTEAFF. The CDR3 DNA reads as TGTGCCAGCAGTGAAGAAGTGACAGGGGGGGGTATGAACACTGAAGCTTTCTTT.

The chain carries TRBV7-9 and TRBJ1-3, with TRBD1 as a possible D gene (5 bases). Trimming shortened V by 6 bases and J by 6 bases, and 15 bases separated the two germline ends. The CDR3 loop spans 14 amino acids. The V gene's germline CDR1 is SEHNR and CDR2 FQNEAQ (reference sequence). The CDR3 reads CASRGRAGENTIYF. The CDR3 nucleotides read TGTGCCAGCAGGGGACGTGCGGGAGAAAACACCATATATTTT.

V and J are TRBV5-1 and TRBJ1-1; maybe TRBD1 (5 bases). V was cut by 4 bases and J by 5 bases, with 15 bases left in between. This CDR3 spans 14 amino acids. CDR1 is SGHRS, CDR2 YFSETQ, per germline. This chain's CDR3 is CASSTQGGETEAFF. CDR3 sequence (DNA): TGCGCCAGCAGCACCCAGGGAGGGGAAACTGAAGCTTTCTTT. Looking up the rest from reference TRBV5-1 and TRBJ1-1 gives the full variable domain: KAGVTQTPRYLIKTRGQQVTLSCSPISGHRSVSWYQQTPGQGLQFLFEYFSETQRNKGNFPGRFSGRQFSNSRSEMNVSTLELGDSALYLCASSTQGGETEAFFGQGTRLTVV.

The CDR3 nucleotides are TGTGCCAGCAGCGCGACAGTTTATAATTCACCCCTCCACTTT. Amino acids: CASSATVYNSPLHF. The rearrangement uses TRBV5-6 and TRBJ1-6; D might be TRBD1 (5 bases). V lost 4 bases to trimming and J lost 4 bases, with 9 bases between them. CDR1 is SGHDT, CDR2 YYEEEE, per germline. The CDR3 extends over 14 amino acids.

This rearrangement joins TRBV19 to TRBJ1-3; D is perhaps TRBD1 (5 bases). The CDR3 consists of 14 residues. The V end was cut by 7 bases, the J end by 2 bases, with 12 bases between. The germline CDR1 and CDR2 sequences are LNHDA and SQIVND (reference sequence). CDR3: CASKEQATGNTIYF. The CDR3, as DNA: TGTGCCAGTAAGGAACAGGCGACTGGAAACACCATATATTTT.

The chain recombines TRBV2 with TRBJ1-2, with a possible D match to TRBD1 (6 bases). The CDR3 runs 13 residues. The V end lost 3 bases, the J end lost 7 bases, and 12 bases lay between the germline ends. Germline CDR1 and CDR2: SNHLY and FYNNEI. CDR3 in amino acids: CASSDRGGPGYTF. For the CDR3, the DNA is TGTGCCAGCAGTGATAGGGGGGGACCTGGCTACACCTTC.

V usage is TRBV5-1 and J usage is TRBJ2-1; 10 bases line up with TRBD2. Germline-derived CDR1 and CDR2 are SGHRS and YFSETQ. CDR3 size: 14 residues. Trimming at V came to 4 bases and at J to 7 bases, leaving 5 bases not matched to a gene. CDR3 DNA: TGCGCCAGCAGCCCCCAGACTAGCGGGAATGAGCAGTTCTTC. Its protein is CASSPQTSGNEQFF. Complete variable domain (other parts from reference TRBV5-1 and TRBJ2-1): KAGVTQTPRYLIKTRGQQVTLSCSPISGHRSVSWYQQTPGQGLQFLFEYFSETQRNKGNFPGRFSGRQFSNSRSEMNVSTLELGDSALYLCASSPQTSGNEQFFGPGTRLTVL.

This sequence joins TRBV27 and TRBJ2-3; TRBD1 agrees at 11 bases. This CDR3 has 16 amino acids. Germline loops: CDR1 MNHEY, CDR2 SMNVEV (reference sequence). V trimming: 4 bases; J trimming: 4 bases; junction bases outside the gene matches: 7. The CDR3 protein is CASSSYRTGGADTQYF. The CDR3 nucleotides are TGTGCCAGCAGTTCCTATCGGACAGGGGGCGCAGATACGCAGTATTTT.

The rearrangement links TRBV29-1 to TRBJ1-4, with 7 bases matching TRBD1. With V trimmed by 7 bases and J by 8 bases, 7 bases remained unmatched. The germline CDR1 and CDR2 sequences are SQVTM and ANQGSEA. The CDR3 consists of 12 residues. Here the CDR3 reads CSASTGLEKLFF. The CDR3 nucleotides are TGCAGCGCCTCGACAGGGCTGGAAAAACTGTTTTTT.

Worth noting for this clone: Germline is not matched at one junction end, which may reflect a read error. V is TRBV6-1 and J is TRBJ1-6; D ambiguous. This CDR3 has 13 residues. Germline V CDR1 and CDR2: MNHNS, SASEGT. CDR3 nucleotides: TGTGCCAGCAGTGAAGAATTCTGGCGGGAATTTAAGTTT. It codes for CASSEEFWREFKF.

The V call is TRBV27, the J call TRBJ2-2; D uncertain. Germline V CDR1 and CDR2: MNHEY, SMNVEV (reference sequence). The CDR3 totals 13 residues. The ends were cut back, 2 bases at V and 4 bases at J, with 5 bases in the middle. The CDR3 DNA reads as TGTGCCAGCAGTTTAGGCAGCACCGGGGAGCTGTTTTTT. Translating gives CASSLGSTGELFF.

V gene TRBV27 combines with J gene TRBJ1-6; tentative D call: TRBD1 (6 bases). The CDR3 is 19 residues long. Germline V gene sequence: CDR1 MNHEY, CDR2 SMNVEV (reference sequence). V dropped 2 bases and J dropped 8 bases, with 25 bases sitting between them. CDR3 protein: CASSLRGSFSGHLDSPLHF. CDR3 sequence (DNA): TGTGCCAGCAGTTTAAGGGGGAGTTTTTCGGGACATCTTGATTCACCCCTCCACTTT.

This CDR3 reads CASSLAGPGGQYEQYF. The CDR3 DNA is TGCGCCAGCAGCTTGGCCGGGCCGGGGGGGCAATACGAGCAGTACTTC. The chain is built from TRBV5-1 and TRBJ2-7, with TRBD2 identical over 8 bases. CDR3 size: 16 residues. CDR1 is SGHRS, CDR2 YFSETQ, per germline. The junction had 9 bases not matched to a gene; V was cut back by 0 bases and J by 4 bases.

V and J are TRBV4-3 and TRBJ2-7, with 7 bases aligning to TRBD1. This CDR3 comprises 16 residues. Germline lookup yields CDR1 LGHNA and CDR2 YSLEER. The V segment lost 0 bases and the J segment 4 bases; nucleotides outside the gene matches: 9. The CDR3 DNA sequence: TGCGCCAGCAGCCAAGATCGGGCAGGGGGTCTATACGAGCAGTACTTC. Protein product: CASSQDRAGGLYEQYF.

The sample holds one count of this clone. The chain joins TRBV18 to TRBJ1-3; D not resolved. V dropped 2 bases and J dropped 0 bases, with 8 bases sitting between them. CDR1 is KGHSH and CDR2 is LQKENI in the germline V gene. The CDR3 spans 15 residues. In DNA form, the CDR3 reads TGTGCCAGCTCACCAGTGGCAGGCTCTGGAAACACCATATATTTT. The encoded protein is CASSPVAGSGNTIYF.

The chain couples TRBV15 to TRBJ1-5; 7 nucleotides align to TRBD1. The CDR3 has 17 residues. Germline-derived CDR1 and CDR2 are LNHNV and YYDKDF (reference sequence). Trimming removed 0 bases from V and 3 bases from J; junction bases left unmatched: 8. CDR3 bases: TGTGCCACCAGCAGAGATATCGGACAGGTTTACAATCAGCCCCAGCATTTT. It translates to CATSRDIGQVYNQPQHF.